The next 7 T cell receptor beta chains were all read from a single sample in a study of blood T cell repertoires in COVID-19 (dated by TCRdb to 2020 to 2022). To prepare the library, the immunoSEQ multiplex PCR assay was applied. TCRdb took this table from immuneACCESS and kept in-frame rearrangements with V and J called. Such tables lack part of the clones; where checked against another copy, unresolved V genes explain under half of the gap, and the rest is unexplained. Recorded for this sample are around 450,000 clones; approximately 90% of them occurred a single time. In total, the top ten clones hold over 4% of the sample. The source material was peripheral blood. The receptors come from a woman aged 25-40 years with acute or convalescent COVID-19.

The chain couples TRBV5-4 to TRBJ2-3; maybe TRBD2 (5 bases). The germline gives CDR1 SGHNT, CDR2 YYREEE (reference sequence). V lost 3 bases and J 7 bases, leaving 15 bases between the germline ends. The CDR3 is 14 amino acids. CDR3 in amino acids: CASSSRALGNTQYF. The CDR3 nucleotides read TGTGCCAGCAGCTCGCGGGCCTTGGGTAATACGCAGTATTTT.

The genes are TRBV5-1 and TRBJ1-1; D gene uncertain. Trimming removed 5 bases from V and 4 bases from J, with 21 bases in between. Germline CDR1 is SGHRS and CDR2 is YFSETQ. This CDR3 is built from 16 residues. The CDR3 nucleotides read TGCGCCAGCAGACAGCGAGGGTTCGGCCCACCCACTGAAGCTTTCTTT. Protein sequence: CASRQRGFGPPTEAFF.

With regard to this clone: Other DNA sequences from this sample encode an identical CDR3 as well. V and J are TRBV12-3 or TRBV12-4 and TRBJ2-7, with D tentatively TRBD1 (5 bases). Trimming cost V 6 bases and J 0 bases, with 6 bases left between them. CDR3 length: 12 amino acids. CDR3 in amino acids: CASRTGSYEQYF. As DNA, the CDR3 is TGTGCCAGCAGAACAGGCTCCTACGAGCAGTACTTC.

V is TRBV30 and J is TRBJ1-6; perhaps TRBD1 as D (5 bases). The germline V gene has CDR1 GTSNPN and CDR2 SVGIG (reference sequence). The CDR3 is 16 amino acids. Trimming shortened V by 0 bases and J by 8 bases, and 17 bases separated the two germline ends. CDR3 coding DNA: TGTGCCTGGAGTGTAGGTCATCGCGGGGGAGATTCACCCCTCCACTTT. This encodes CAWSVGHRGGDSPLHF.

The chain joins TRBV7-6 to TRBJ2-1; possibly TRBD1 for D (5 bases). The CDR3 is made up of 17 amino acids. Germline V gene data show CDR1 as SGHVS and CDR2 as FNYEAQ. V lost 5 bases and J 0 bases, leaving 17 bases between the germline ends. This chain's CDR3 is CASSKPRQKSSYNEQFF. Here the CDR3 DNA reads TGTGCCAGCAGCAAACCCCGACAGAAAAGCTCCTACAATGAGCAGTTCTTC. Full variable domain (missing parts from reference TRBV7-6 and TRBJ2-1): GAGVSQSPRYKVTKRGQDVALRCDPISGHVSLYWYRQALGQGPEFLTYFNYEAQQDKSGLPNDRFSAERPEGSISTLTIQRTEQRDSAMYRCASSKPRQKSSYNEQFFGPGTRLTVL.

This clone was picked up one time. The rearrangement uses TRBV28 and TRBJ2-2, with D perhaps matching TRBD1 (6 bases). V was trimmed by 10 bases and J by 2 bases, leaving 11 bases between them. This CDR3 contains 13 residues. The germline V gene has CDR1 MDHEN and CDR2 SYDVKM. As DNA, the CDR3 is TGTGCCACCGACAGGACCAACACCGGGGAGCTGTTTTTT. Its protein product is CATDRTNTGELFF.

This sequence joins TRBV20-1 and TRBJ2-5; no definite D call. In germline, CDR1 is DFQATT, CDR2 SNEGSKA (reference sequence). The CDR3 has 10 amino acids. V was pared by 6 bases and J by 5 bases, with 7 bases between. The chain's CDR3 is CSAKEETQYF. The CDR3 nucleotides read TGCAGTGCCAAAGAGGAGACCCAGTACTTC.